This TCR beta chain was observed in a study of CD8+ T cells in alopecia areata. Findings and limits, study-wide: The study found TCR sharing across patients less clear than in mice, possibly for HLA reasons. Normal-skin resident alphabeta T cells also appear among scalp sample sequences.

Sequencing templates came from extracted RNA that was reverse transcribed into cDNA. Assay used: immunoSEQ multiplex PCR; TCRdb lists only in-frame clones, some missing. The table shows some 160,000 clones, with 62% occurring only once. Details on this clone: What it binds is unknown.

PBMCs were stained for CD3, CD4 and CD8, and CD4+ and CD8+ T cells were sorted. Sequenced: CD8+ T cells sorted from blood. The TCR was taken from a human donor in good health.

CDR3 in amino acids: CASTGGAEGETQYF. The CDR3 coding sequence is TGTGCCAGCACTGGGGGTGCCGAGGGGGAGACCCAGTACTTC. The V and J genes are TRBV28 and TRBJ2-5, with D perhaps being TRBD1 or TRBD2 (5 bases each). V shed 7 bases and J shed 5 bases, with 17 bases lying between them. The CDR3 is made up of 14 amino acids. From germline, CDR1 is MDHEN and CDR2 SYDVKM.